This T cell receptor (beta chain) was captured in a study of blood T cell repertoires in COVID-19. In the study overall: Collection of acute and convalescent COVID-19 samples took place in the United States, Italy and Spain. PBMCs, B-cell-depleted T cells, or T cells were the source of the cDNA or gDNA that made up the material.

This clone was seen more than once but under ten times. This CDR3 has 13 amino acids. The germline gives CDR1 SEHNR, CDR2 FQNEAQ (reference sequence). The V end was cut by 0 bases, the J end by 7 bases, with 9 bases between. Under the authors' procedure: Reference gene primer amplification yielded estimated nucleated cell counts. Libraries were prepared by immunoSEQ multiplex PCR; TCRdb keeps only in-frame clonotypes and omits some of them. V and J calls and clone size are given by that table; D and trimming were obtained from the DNA. The repertoire holds roughly 100,000 clones, with 85% to 90% as singletons.

This TCR was sampled from a human donor in a cohort sampled during active COVID-19. The sample taken for sequencing was peripheral blood. V is TRBV7-9 and J is TRBJ1-1; TRBD1 might be the D (5 bases). In DNA, the CDR3 is TGTGCCAGCAGCTTAGCGGAGGGGAATGAAGCTTTCTTT. This encodes CASSLAEGNEAFF. Together with reference TRBV7-9 and TRBJ1-1, the CDR3 gives the full variable domain: DTGVSQNPRHKITKRGQNVTFRCDPISEHNRLYWYRQTLGQGPEFLTYFQNEAQLEKSRLLSDRFSAERPKGSFSTLEIQRTEQGDSAMYLCASSLAEGNEAFFGQGTRLTVV.